The 10 T cell receptor beta chains below all came from one sample that was sequenced in a study of cytomegalovirus exposure and HLA in healthy donors. Researchers ran the PCR with 60 Vbeta and 13 Jbeta primers. Generated by immunoSEQ multiplex PCR, the TCRdb table keeps only in-frame clones and is missing some. The sample lists roughly 250,000 clones, more than 55% occurring once. The sample comprised PBMCs. The receptors stem from a female donor in good health and CMV-seronegative.

This chain connects TRBV7-8 to TRBJ1-4; 9 nucleotides line up with TRBD1. The CDR3 is 14 residues long. Losses at the gene ends were 8 bases for V and 6 bases for J; bases not matched to a gene: 7. Germline V gene sequence: CDR1 SGHVS, CDR2 FQNEAQ. The chain's CDR3 is CASSWTGEDEKLFF. CDR3 nucleotide sequence: TGTGCCAGCTCGTGGACAGGGGAGGATGAAAAACTGTTTTTT.

V is TRBV27 and J is TRBJ2-5, with a weak D call TRBD2 (7 bases). V lost 1 base and J lost 9, with 15 bases in between. The CDR3 length is 14 residues. Germline CDR1 and CDR2: MNHEY and SMNVEV (reference sequence). DNA for the CDR3: TGTGCCAGCAGTTTATGGGGGGGCCCAGGGGCCCAGTACTTC. Translated, it gives CASSLWGGPGAQYF.

The chain links TRBV11-2 to TRBJ2-7; 7 bases map to TRBD2. CDR3 length: 15 residues. J gave up 3 bases and V 4 bases, and 9 bases lay outside the gene matches. Germline V gene sequence: CDR1 SGHAT, CDR2 FQNNGV. The CDR3 sequence: CASSSWEGKFYEQYF. The CDR3 DNA reads as TGTGCCAGCAGCTCATGGGAGGGCAAATTCTACGAGCAGTACTTC.

The rearrangement joins TRBV7-8 to TRBJ2-5, with 14 positions matching TRBD2. The J call may be incorrect, as the DNA end agrees better with TRBJ2-7. Germline V CDR1 and CDR2: SGHVS, FQNEAQ. CDR3 size: 19 residues. CDR3 DNA: TGTGCCAGCAGCTCACCGCCGACTAGCGGGAGGGCCTTTTTCGACGAGCAGTACTTC. Amino acid sequence: CASSSPPTSGRAFFDEQYF.

The chain links TRBV19 to TRBJ2-4; possibly TRBD1 for D (8 bases). Trimming removed 2 bases from V and 1 base from J, with 15 bases in between. The CDR3 has 17 residues. In germline, CDR1 is LNHDA, CDR2 SQIVND (reference sequence). CDR3 in DNA: TGTGCCAGTAGTATACCCAGGGGGCGGGGGGCCAAAAACATTCAGTACTTC. It specifies CASSIPRGRGAKNIQYF.

This clone showed up just a few times. The rearrangement links TRBV29-1 to TRBJ2-7; the match to TRBD2 covers 10 bases. The J segment lost 4 bases and the V segment lost 4 bases, leaving 7 bases of the junction unmatched. Germline V gives CDR1 SQVTM, CDR2 ANQGSEA. This CDR3 contains 14 residues. The CDR3: CSVGELAGQYEQYF. In DNA form, the CDR3 reads TGCAGCGTTGGTGAACTAGCGGGGCAATACGAGCAGTACTTC.

The V gene is TRBV18, the J gene TRBJ2-5; 11 bases align to TRBD1. V lost 4 bases to trimming and J lost 3 bases; unmatched junction nucleotides: 10. Germline CDR1 reads KGHSH; CDR2 reads LQKENI. CDR3 size: 17 residues. The CDR3 protein is CASSQPGTGGPKETQYF. CDR3 nucleotide sequence: TGTGCCAGCTCACAACCCGGGACAGGGGGGCCCAAAGAGACCCAGTACTTC. Complete variable domain (other parts from reference TRBV18 and TRBJ2-5): NAGVMQNPRHLVRRRGQEARLRCSPMKGHSHVYWYRQLPEEGLKFMVYLQKENIIDESGMPKERFSAEFPKEGPSILRIQQVVRGDSAAYFCASSQPGTGGPKETQYFGPGTRLLVL.

This chain joins TRBV28 and TRBJ2-7; 9 bases are a match to TRBD1. With V trimmed by 5 bases and J by 5 bases, 4 bases remained unmatched. The germline CDR1 and CDR2 sequences are MDHEN and SYDVKM. This CDR3 region has 13 residues. Here the CDR3 DNA reads TGTGCCAGCAGTCCCGGGACAGGGAACGAGCAGTACTTC. Amino acids: CASSPGTGNEQYF.

The chain carries TRBV10-1 and TRBJ2-1, with 13 bases aligning to TRBD2. Germline values: CDR1 WNHNN, CDR2 SYGVQD (reference sequence). This CDR3 comprises 15 residues. The trim removed 7 bases at V and 8 bases at J, leaving 8 bases unmatched. CDR3 in amino acids: CASIFGLAGVDEQFF. Here the CDR3 DNA reads TGCGCCAGCATCTTCGGACTAGCGGGAGTCGATGAGCAGTTCTTC.

This clone was recorded only once. The same CDR3 can be traced to other DNA sequences in this sample. The chain combines TRBV20-1 with TRBJ1-1; D gene unclear. Germline values: CDR1 DFQATT, CDR2 SNEGSKA (reference sequence). The CDR3 has 11 amino acids. Here the CDR3 reads CSAALNTEAFF. The CDR3 nucleotides are TGCAGCGCGGCTCTGAACACTGAAGCTTTCTTT.